These 17 T cell receptor beta chains were all obtained from the same sample, sequenced in a study of cytomegalovirus exposure and HLA in healthy donors. PCR used 60 Vbeta primers and 13 Jbeta primers. The assay was immunoSEQ multiplex PCR, and TCRdb's table has in-frame clones only and misses some. This sample has about 160,000 clones; about 88% occur once, and the top ten carry around 1.8%. Material for sequencing was PBMCs. The receptor source for this set is a woman under 30 in good health and CMV-seronegative.

The V call is TRBV5-1, the J call TRBJ2-1, with TRBD2 as a possible D gene (6 bases). CDR1 is SGHRS and CDR2 is YFSETQ in the germline V gene. This CDR3 region has 16 residues. The ends were cut back, 4 bases at V and 0 bases at J, with 14 bases in the middle. In DNA, the CDR3 is TGCGCCAGCAGCGGGGGACTGCTGAGCTCCTACAATGAGCAGTTCTTC. The encoded protein is CASSGGLLSSYNEQFF.

The V call is TRBV9, the J call TRBJ1-3, with D hard to call. Trimming removed 0 bases at V and 4 bases at J, with 11 bases between. This CDR3 comprises 15 residues. From germline, CDR1 is SGDLS and CDR2 YYNGEE. CDR3: CASSVAEGMGNTIYF. The CDR3, as DNA: TGTGCCAGCAGCGTAGCGGAGGGCATGGGAAACACCATATATTTT.

The chain carries TRBV27 and TRBJ1-2; D is possibly TRBD1 (5 bases). The CDR3 loop spans 12 amino acids. Germline CDR1 MNHEY, CDR2 SMNVEV (reference sequence). The V end was cut by 2 bases, the J end by 7 bases, with 8 bases between. For the CDR3, the DNA is TGTGCCAGCAGTTTAGGGGGGGTTGGCTACACCTTC. This translates into CASSLGGVGYTF.

The chain carries TRBV28 and TRBJ1-3; D is undetermined. The germline gives CDR1 MDHEN, CDR2 SYDVKM. V lost 3 bases to trimming and J lost 0 bases, with 15 bases between them. This CDR3 has 17 amino acids. The CDR3 DNA reads TGTGCCAGCAGTTTCGGTCTTCAGGTGACCTCTGGAAACACCATATATTTT. This gives the protein CASSFGLQVTSGNTIYF.

The J gene is TRBJ2-7, the V gene TRBV23-1; 9 nucleotides line up with TRBD1. TRBV23-1 is marked as an open reading frame, function uncertain. V lost 0 bases and J lost 4; bases outside the gene matches: 10. The CDR3 is made up of 17 amino acids. The CDR3 sequence: CASSQSIGDRDPYEQYF. As DNA, the CDR3 is TGCGCCAGCAGTCAATCGATAGGGGACAGGGACCCATACGAGCAGTACTTC.

The chain couples TRBV28 to TRBJ1-5; D is possibly TRBD1 (5 bases). Germline-derived CDR1 and CDR2 are MDHEN and SYDVKM. The CDR3 length is 15 residues. V was trimmed by 2 bases and J by 4 bases, leaving 12 bases between them. The CDR3 region is CASSLGAGGNQPQHF. Written as DNA, the CDR3 is TGTGCCAGCAGTTTAGGAGCGGGGGGGAATCAGCCCCAGCATTTT.

This clone has just one count. This chain uses TRBV5-1 with TRBJ1-6; D unresolved. CDR3 size: 14 residues. Trimming took off 5 bases at V and 7 bases at J, with 13 bases between the two ends. CDR1 and CDR2 from the germline V gene are SGHRS and YFSETQ. The CDR3 DNA sequence: TGCGCCAGCAGTGTGGTGGGCCTAAATTCACCCCTCCACTTT. Translating it yields CASSVVGLNSPLHF.

The chain employs TRBV4-1 and TRBJ2-3, with D possibly matching TRBD2 (6 bases). V dropped 1 base and J dropped 2 bases, with 13 bases sitting between them. The CDR3 is made up of 16 amino acids. The germline V gene has CDR1 MGHRA and CDR2 YSYEKL. CDR3 loop: CASSQVGGPNTDTQYF. CDR3 coding DNA: TGCGCCAGCAGCCAAGTCGGGGGACCTAACACAGATACGCAGTATTTT.

This chain uses TRBV29-1 with TRBJ1-1; D is uncertain. Trimming pared 4 bases from V and 6 bases from J, leaving 6 bases between. CDR3 length equals 10 residues. Germline values: CDR1 SQVTM, CDR2 ANQGSEA. The CDR3 reads CSVAGAEAFF. CDR3 sequence (DNA): TGCAGCGTTGCGGGAGCTGAAGCTTTCTTT.

Points on this clone: One end of the junction does not line up with germline, which may come from a read error. The CDR3 is CASSVLRGSENTIYF. The CDR3 region has the DNA TGTGCCAGCAGCGTACTCAGGGGATCTGAAAACACCATATATTTT. V gene TRBV9 combines with J gene TRBJ1-3; TRBD1 might be the D (6 bases). This CDR3 is 15 amino acids long. Germline V gene sequence: CDR1 SGDLS, CDR2 YYNGEE.

V and J are TRBV19 and TRBJ1-1; possible D gene TRBD1, 6 bases. V lost 6 bases, J lost 5 bases, and 13 bases lay in between. CDR1 and CDR2 (germline): LNHDA, SQIVND (reference sequence). There are 13 residues in the CDR3. In DNA form, the CDR3 reads TGTGCCAGTAGCCTTACGACAGGTACTGAAGCTTTCTTT. This sequence encodes CASSLTTGTEAFF.

The rearrangement joins TRBV10-3 to TRBJ1-1; 7 bases match TRBD1. This CDR3 has 13 residues. The ends lost 10 bases at V and 0 bases at J; junction bases unmatched: 5. In germline, CDR1 is ENHRY, CDR2 SYGVKD. CDR3 sequence: CATTTGMNTEAFF. The CDR3 DNA is TGTGCCACCACGACAGGGATGAACACTGAAGCTTTCTTT.

This clone was seen a single time. The chain carries TRBV11-2 and TRBJ1-2, with 7 nucleotides matching TRBD1. This CDR3 region has 14 residues. Trimming cost V 5 bases and J 7 bases; bases outside gene matches: 10. Germline V gene data show CDR1 as SGHAT and CDR2 as FQNNGV. DNA of the CDR3: TGTGCCAGCAGCATCTTTCAGGGGGGAGCTGGCTACACCTTC. This codes for CASSIFQGGAGYTF.

The chain carries TRBV9 and TRBJ1-1, with a tentative D call TRBD1 (6 bases). From germline, CDR1 is SGDLS and CDR2 YYNGEE. V was shortened by 0 bases and J by 4 bases, with 16 bases between the two germline ends. The CDR3 extends over 16 amino acids. The CDR3 loop is CASSVDGGGGGTEAFF. The CDR3 nucleotides are TGTGCCAGCAGCGTAGATGGGGGGGGCGGGGGCACTGAAGCTTTCTTT.

This clone was seen a few times. The chain recombines TRBV7-9 with TRBJ1-3; D possibly corresponds to TRBD1 (6 bases). Germline CDR1 SEHNR, CDR2 FQNEAQ (reference sequence). The CDR3 spans 15 residues. V lost 0 bases and J 3 bases, leaving 9 bases between the germline ends. CDR3 residues: CASSLAPTGGNTIYF. The CDR3 DNA follows: TGTGCCAGCAGCTTAGCCCCGACAGGTGGAAACACCATATATTTT. Together with reference TRBV7-9 and TRBJ1-3, the CDR3 gives the full variable domain: DTGVSQNPRHKITKRGQNVTFRCDPISEHNRLYWYRQTLGQGPEFLTYFQNEAQLEKSRLLSDRFSAERPKGSFSTLEIQRTEQGDSAMYLCASSLAPTGGNTIYFGEGSWLTVV.

This chain uses TRBV28 with TRBJ2-7; D is perhaps TRBD2 (5 bases). Germline loops: CDR1 MDHEN, CDR2 SYDVKM. The CDR3 runs to 11 residues. Trimming pared 6 bases from V and 6 bases from J, leaving 9 bases between. The CDR3, as DNA: TGTGCCAGCAGGCACGGGGTCGAGCAGTACTTC. It is translated as CASRHGVEQYF. The full variable domain, its missing parts supplied by reference TRBV28 and TRBJ2-7, is DVKVTQSSRYLVKRTGEKVFLECVQDMDHENMFWYRQDPGLGLRLIYFSYDVKMKEKGDIPEGYSVSREKKERFSLILESASTNQTSMYLCASRHGVEQYFGPGTRLTVT.

This clone was seen a few times. This rearrangement joins TRBV5-4 to TRBJ1-3; a possible D gene is TRBD1 (6 bases). This CDR3 is built from 16 residues. V lost 0 bases to trimming and J lost 3 bases, with 13 bases between them. Germline V CDR1 and CDR2: SGHNT, YYREEE (reference sequence). The CDR3 sequence: CASSLDVGGIGNTIYF. Here the CDR3 DNA reads TGTGCCAGCAGCTTGGACGTAGGGGGTATTGGAAACACCATATATTTT.